This is a list of T cell receptor beta chains from one sample in a study of post-analysis software for immune sequencing data. TCRdb re-called the PCR reads through MiXCR, storing one row per CDR3 protein. The sample lists roughly 800,000 distinct CDR3 sequences, about 43% occurring once. The specimen sequenced was blood. These receptors all stem from a girl between 10 and 17 years old with multiple sclerosis. CDR3s include the opening cysteine and the closing phenylalanine or tryptophan. The D gene is left open where the match is weak. Some rows mark clone size as missing; the rest say once, few, many or name a class of expanded clone.

size	V	D	J	CDR3	DNA
-	TRBV2	TRBD1	TRBJ2-5	CASRQGNAQETQYF	TGTGCCAGCAGACAGGGGAATGCCCAAGAGACCCAGTACTTC
-	TRBV29-1	-	TRBJ2-5	CSVEVGAQETQYF	TGCAGCGTTGAAGTCGGGGCGCAAGAGACCCAGTACTTC
few	TRBV27	-	TRBJ2-1	CASSLYGEQFF	TGTGCCAGCAGTCTCTACGGTGAGCAGTTCTTC
-	TRBV10-3	-	TRBJ2-7	CAVQLSGSYEQYF	TGTGCCGTCCAACTCTCGGGCTCCTACGAGCAGTACTTC
few	TRBV6-6	-	TRBJ1-6	CASSYGLNSPLHF	TGTGCCAGCAGTTACGGGTTAAATTCACCCCTCCACTTT
-	TRBV24-1	TRBD2	TRBJ2-5	CATSDPSGGSGETQYF	TGTGCCACCAGTGACCCTTCTGGCGGGAGTGGAGAGACCCAGTACTTC
-	TRBV7-8	TRBD1	TRBJ1-2	CASRPMDRWDGYTF	TGTGCCAGCAGACCGATGGACAGGTGGGATGGCTACACCTTC
few	TRBV2	-	TRBJ2-1	CASSEQGSLGEQFF	TGTGCCAGCAGTGAACAGGGCTCCCTCGGAGAGCAGTTCTTC
few	TRBV24-1	-	TRBJ1-5	CATSDSFNQPQHF	TGTGCCACCAGTGATTCGTTCAATCAGCCCCAGCATTTT
-	TRBV6-5	TRBD1	TRBJ1-2	CASSYVLGQGVFSRGYTF	TGTGCCAGCAGTTACGTATTGGGACAGGGGGTTTTTTCGCGTGGCTACACCTTC
-	TRBV5-1	TRBD1	TRBJ2-2	CASSPGTGGAGGELFF	TGCGCCAGCAGCCCCGGGACAGGGGGCGCGGGCGGGGAGCTGTTTTTT
-	TRBV28	TRBD1	TRBJ1-1	CASTPDRVHTEAFF	TGTGCCAGCACCCCCGACAGGGTGCACACTGAAGCTTTCTTT
few	TRBV12-3/TRBV12-4	-	TRBJ1-2	CASSGQAQSHYGYTF	TGTGCCAGCAGTGGGCAGGCTCAATCCCATTATGGCTACACCTTC
-	TRBV12-3/TRBV12-4	-	TRBJ1-5	CASSLSPLGVQPQHF	TGTGCCAGCAGTTTATCCCCTCTAGGGGTTCAGCCCCAGCATTTT
-	TRBV5-6	TRBD1	TRBJ2-7	CASSLLIRDRPYEQYF	TGTGCCAGCAGCCTCCTTATCCGGGACAGGCCCTACGAGCAGTACTTC
-	TRBV7-8	-	TRBJ2-1	CASSRESYNEQFF	TGTGCCAGCAGCAGGGAATCCTACAATGAGCAGTTCTTC
-	TRBV12-3/TRBV12-4	TRBD2	TRBJ2-3	CASSSRDYDTDTQYF	TGTGCCAGCAGTTCCCGGGACTACGACACAGATACGCAGTATTTT
-	TRBV5-1	-	TRBJ2-1	CASSQRGQGFAEQFF	TGCGCCAGCAGTCAACGCGGGCAGGGGTTTGCTGAGCAGTTCTTC
few	TRBV30	TRBD1	TRBJ1-1	CAWSNRGGNTEAFF	TGTGCCTGGAGCAACAGGGGAGGAAACACTGAAGCTTTCTTT
few	TRBV27	TRBD1	TRBJ1-2	CASSSRTGNYGYTF	TGTGCCAGCAGTTCCCGGACAGGGAACTATGGCTACACCTTC
-	TRBV7-3	-	TRBJ1-1	CASSLRHGGTEAFF	TGTGCCAGCAGCTTACGACACGGTGGCACTGAAGCTTTCTTT
-	TRBV6-2/TRBV6-3	-	TRBJ1-2	CASTDQAYGYTF	TGTGCCAGCACCGACCAGGCCTATGGCTACACCTTC
-	TRBV5-6	TRBD2	TRBJ2-7	CASSPLFSGTYEQYF	TGTGCCAGCAGCCCCCTTTTTAGCGGGACCTACGAGCAGTACTTC
few	TRBV20-1	TRBD2	TRBJ2-3	CSGGRTSALDTQYF	TGCAGTGGCGGACGGACTAGCGCTTTAGATACGCAGTATTTT
-	TRBV7-9	TRBD2	TRBJ2-3	CASSRTSVSTDTQYF	TGTGCCAGCAGCCGGACTAGCGTCAGCACAGATACGCAGTATTTT
-	TRBV15	-	TRBJ1-5	CATSRVGRGRNQPQHF	TGTGCCACCAGCAGAGTGGGGAGGGGACGGAATCAGCCCCAGCATTTT
-	TRBV5-1	-	TRBJ2-1	CASSLGRDYNEQFF	TGCGCCAGCAGCTTGGGGCGGGACTACAATGAGCAGTTCTTC
few	TRBV18	TRBD1	TRBJ1-5	CASSSRDRVNQPQHF	TGTGCCAGCTCATCCCGGGACAGGGTGAATCAGCCCCAGCATTTT